Following are 28 T cell receptor beta chains from one sample sequenced in a study of molecular identifiers for immune sequencing clone quantification. One entry per CDR3 protein, called by TCRdb with MiXCR from the PCR reads. The sample contains 35,000 to 40,000 distinct CDR3 sequences, approximately 19% of which appear only once. Material: naive CD8+ T cells from blood, with Jurkat cell RNA spiked in. Subset here: FACS-sorted CD8+CD4-CCR7+CD45RA+ naive T cells. These receptors originate from a human donor in good health. Some libraries in this study had Jurkat cell RNA spiked in.

This clonotype was seen repeatedly, ten times or more. The gene calls are TRBV28 and TRBJ1-5; TRBD1 matches at 8 bases. Losses at the gene ends were 3 bases for V and 6 bases for J; bases not matched to a gene: 7. The CDR3 has 15 residues. CDR1 is MDHEN and CDR2 is SYDVKM in the germline V gene. CDR3 sequence reads: CASSFGQGSSQPQHF. The CDR3 coding sequence is TGTGCCAGCAGTTTCGGACAGGGCTCTTCTCAGCCCCAGCATTTT.

This clonotype was seen only a few times. V and J are TRBV7-3 and TRBJ1-1, with unresolved D. Germline CDR1 reads SGHTA; CDR2 reads FQGTGA. The CDR3 loop spans 15 amino acids. The germline V and J ends were trimmed by 2 bases and 1 base, with 11 bases remaining between them. CDR3 residues: CASSLFGEGNTEAFF. CDR3 DNA: TGTGCCAGCAGCTTATTTGGGGAGGGGAACACTGAAGCTTTCTTT.

This clonotype occurred a few times. This rearrangement joins TRBV11-2 to TRBJ2-7, with D perhaps matching TRBD1 or TRBD2 (5 bases each). Trimming took off 1 base at V and 6 bases at J, with 13 bases between the two ends. The germline V gene has CDR1 SGHAT and CDR2 FQNNGV. CDR3 size: 14 residues. The CDR3 protein is CASSLGTGLSEQYF. For the CDR3, the DNA is TGTGCCAGCAGCTTAGGGACGGGGCTAAGCGAGCAGTACTTC. The variable domain in full, with the rest retrieved from reference TRBV11-2 and TRBJ2-7, is EAGVAQSPRYKIIEKRQSVAFWCNPISGHATLYWYQQILGQGPKLLIQFQNNGVVDDSQLPKDRFSAERLKGVDSTLKIQPAKLEDSAVYLCASSLGTGLSEQYFGPGTRLTVT.

This clonotype was counted at least ten times. The chain employs TRBV11-1 and TRBJ2-1, with a possible D match to TRBD2 (6 bases). This CDR3 is built from 15 residues. V dropped 7 bases and J dropped 0 bases, with 13 bases sitting between them. Germline V gene data show CDR1 as SGHAT and CDR2 as FQDESV (reference sequence). The CDR3 sequence: CASNPGLSSYNEQFF. CDR3 nucleotides: TGTGCCAGCAACCCGGGACTCAGCTCCTACAATGAGCAGTTCTTC.

In its sample, this clonotype was seen many times. V usage is TRBV13 and J usage is TRBJ1-1; D uncertain. The V gene lost 2 bases and the J gene lost 3 bases, with 4 bases spanning the gap. CDR1 and CDR2 from the germline V gene are PRHDT and FYEKMQ (reference sequence). The CDR3 spans 12 residues. The CDR3 loop is CASSLFDTEAFF. CDR3 nucleotide sequence: TGTGCCAGCAGCTTATTTGACACTGAAGCTTTCTTT.

As regards this clonotype: This may arise from a read error, as a much more abundant clone is one base away. V and J are TRBV20-1 and TRBJ2-2; D gene unclear. This CDR3 has 11 residues. Trimming cost V 6 bases and J 6 bases, with 8 bases left between them. In germline, CDR1 is DFQATT, CDR2 SNEGSKA (reference sequence). The CDR3 DNA reads TGCAGTGCAAGGAGTCCCGGGGAGCTGTTTTTT. This codes for CSARSPGELFF.

Of note for this clonotype: Being one base from a much bigger clone, this may be a read error. The genes are TRBV24-1 and TRBJ2-1, with D tentatively TRBD1 (6 bases). The germline CDR1 and CDR2 sequences are KGHDR and SFDVKD. V was cut by 5 bases and J by 5 bases, with 15 bases left in between. CDR3 length: 15 residues. For the CDR3, the DNA is TGTGCCACCAGTGGTGGAGACAGGATTGACAATGAGCAGTTCTTC. This gives the protein CATSGGDRIDNEQFF.

The J gene is TRBJ1-5, the V gene TRBV20-1; D perhaps matches TRBD1 (5 bases). The CDR3 is 13 amino acids. The germline V gene has CDR1 DFQATT and CDR2 SNEGSKA (reference sequence). V was shortened by 5 bases and J by 5 bases, with 13 bases between the two germline ends. The CDR3 here is CSAAGTTDQPQHF. The CDR3 DNA follows: TGCAGTGCTGCCGGGACTACCGATCAGCCCCAGCATTTT.

To note about this clonotype: A single base separates this from a much larger clone, so it may be a read error. This sequence joins TRBV19 and TRBJ1-5, with unresolved D. The CDR3 contains 14 residues. Germline CDR1 and CDR2: LNHDA and SQIVND (reference sequence). V was trimmed by 11 bases and J by 7 bases, leaving 21 bases between them. The CDR3 nucleotides are TGTGCCCGTACCGAAGACACCGCGGGCCAGCCCCAGCATTTT. It is translated as CARTEDTAGQPQHF.

The chain has TRBV4-1 and TRBJ2-3; no firm D call. With 4 bases removed from V and 7 bases from J, the gap between germline ends came to 9 bases. Looked up from germline, CDR1 is MGHRA and CDR2 is YSYEKL. CDR3 length: 12 amino acids. The CDR3 DNA is TGCGCCAGCAGCCGTGACTCAAATACGCAGTATTTT. The encoded protein is CASSRDSNTQYF.

This clonotype occurred many times. The chain combines TRBV7-9 with TRBJ2-3; D possibly corresponds to TRBD1 (5 bases). The CDR3 consists of 13 residues. Trimming stripped 8 bases from V and 2 bases from J, with 11 bases between. In germline, CDR1 is SEHNR, CDR2 FQNEAQ (reference sequence). The CDR3 spells CASEAGNTDTQYF. The CDR3 DNA is TGTGCCAGCGAGGCAGGGAACACAGATACGCAGTATTTT. The whole variable domain, remainder taken from reference TRBV7-9 and TRBJ2-3, is DTGVSQNPRHKITKRGQNVTFRCDPISEHNRLYWYRQTLGQGPEFLTYFQNEAQLEKSRLLSDRFSAERPKGSFSTLEIQRTEQGDSAMYLCASEAGNTDTQYFGPGTRLTVL.

This sequence joins TRBV30 and TRBJ2-1; D not resolved. The germline V gene has CDR1 GTSNPN and CDR2 SVGIG (reference sequence). CDR3 length: 13 amino acids. Trimming pared 1 base from V and 3 bases from J, leaving 7 bases between. In nucleotides, the CDR3 is TGTGCCTGGAGTGAAGGTTACTACAATGAGCAGTTCTTC. It encodes CAWSEGYYNEQFF.

This clonotype has ten or more counts. V gene TRBV4-3 combines with J gene TRBJ2-7; 11 nucleotides match TRBD1. CDR1 is LGHNA and CDR2 is YSLEER in the germline V gene. With 0 bases clipped from V and 6 bases from J, the junction kept 13 bases outside the gene matches. The CDR3 covers 18 residues. CDR3 residues: CASSQDSSIGQGAFEQYF. CDR3 sequence (DNA): TGCGCCAGCAGCCAAGATAGTAGCATTGGACAGGGGGCTTTCGAGCAGTACTTC.

This clonotype has a count of ten or more. The chain employs TRBV7-9 and TRBJ2-1; TRBD2 agrees at 11 bases. Germline assignment: CDR1 SEHNR and CDR2 FQNEAQ (reference sequence). V gave up 1 base and J gave up 5 bases; unmatched junction bases: 4. The CDR3 sequence is 16 residues long. CDR3 sequence (DNA): TGTGCCAGCAGCTTAGTGGGACTAGCGGTACACAATGAGCAGTTCTTC. Its protein product is CASSLVGLAVHNEQFF.

This clonotype has more than one count but fewer than ten. The chain is built from TRBV12-3 or TRBV12-4 and TRBJ2-7; D may be TRBD1 (6 bases). V shed 3 bases and J shed 2 bases, with 11 bases lying between them. The CDR3 is 14 residues long. The CDR3, as DNA: TGTGCCAGCAGTTTTGGGACACGAACCTACGAGCAGTACTTC. It codes for CASSFGTRTYEQYF.

This clonotype was counted at least ten times. The chain couples TRBV27 to TRBJ1-3; D remains unclear. Trimming stripped 6 bases from V and 0 bases from J, with 21 bases between. The CDR3 is made up of 18 amino acids. CDR1 and CDR2 from the germline V gene are MNHEY and SMNVEV (reference sequence). CDR3 nucleotides: TGTGCCAGCAGCCCCTACGGTATGACGGCAATCTCTGGAAACACCATATATTTT. Protein: CASSPYGMTAISGNTIYF.

This clonotype showed up many times. This sequence joins TRBV6-1 and TRBJ2-3; maybe TRBD1 (5 bases). V was trimmed by 1 base and J by 5 bases, leaving 19 bases between them. The CDR3 loop spans 17 amino acids. CDR1 and CDR2 from the germline V gene are MNHNS and SASEGT. CDR3 DNA sequence: TGTGCCAGCAGTGAAGGTTTTGTCAGGGTCCATGGAGATACGCAGTATTTT. Its protein product is CASSEGFVRVHGDTQYF.

As regards this clonotype: This sequence may be a read error, since a much larger clone differs from it by one base. The CDR3 reads CASSLEGRRNTGELFF. CDR3 sequence (DNA): TGTGCCAGCAGCTTGGAGGGACGCCGGAACACCGGGGAGCTGTTTTTT. This sequence joins TRBV5-6 and TRBJ2-2; D tentatively fits TRBD1 or TRBD2 (5 bases each). There are 16 residues in the CDR3. The V gene's germline CDR1 is SGHDT and CDR2 YYEEEE. The V end lost 0 bases, the J end lost 1 base, and 10 bases lay between the germline ends.

This clonotype was recorded at least ten times. The V and J genes are TRBV27 and TRBJ2-1; TRBD2 matches 10 bases. This CDR3 spans 15 amino acids. The germline V gene has CDR1 MNHEY and CDR2 SMNVEV (reference sequence). J was trimmed by 4 bases and V by 4 bases; bases with no gene match: 4. CDR3 sequence (DNA): TGTGCCAGCAGTTCCAAGCGGGAGGGTTACAATGAGCAGTTCTTC. The encoded protein is CASSSKREGYNEQFF.

In its sample, this clonotype was seen many times. The V and J genes are TRBV28 and TRBJ1-1, with D hard to call. The CDR3 is made up of 15 amino acids. CDR1 and CDR2 (germline): MDHEN, SYDVKM. Trimming removed 2 bases at V and 0 bases at J, with 10 bases between. CDR3 bases: TGTGCCAGCAGTTTAAGAATGAAATTGAACACTGAAGCTTTCTTT. It specifies CASSLRMKLNTEAFF.

In this sample, this clonotype turned up many times. The chain recombines TRBV6-1 with TRBJ1-1; D not certain. Germline-derived CDR1 and CDR2 are MNHNS and SASEGT. Trimming removed 2 bases from V and 8 bases from J, with 15 bases in between. The CDR3 covers 14 residues. CDR3 sequence reads: CASSEWFEADEAFF. The CDR3 nucleotides read TGTGCCAGCAGTGAATGGTTTGAGGCGGACGAAGCTTTCTTT.

The sample holds many counts of this clonotype. This chain links TRBV28 with TRBJ2-5, with 14 bases matching TRBD2. The CDR3 length is 16 residues. The J segment lost 5 bases and the V segment lost 5 bases, leaving 7 bases of the junction unmatched. CDR1 is MDHEN and CDR2 is SYDVKM in the germline V gene. CDR3 amino acids: CASSPRLAGGLETQYF. The DNA of the CDR3 is TGTGCCAGCAGTCCTCGACTAGCGGGAGGGTTGGAGACCCAGTACTTC.

At least ten counts were recorded for this clonotype. The V and J genes are TRBV4-3 and TRBJ2-4; weak D call: TRBD1 (8 bases). This CDR3 contains 15 residues. Germline V gives CDR1 LGHNA, CDR2 YSLEER. The V end was cut by 5 bases, the J end by 8 bases, with 19 bases between. CDR3 DNA: TGCGCCAGCAGCGAACAGGGGGGGGGCCGAGACATTCAGTACTTC. Its protein product is CASSEQGGGRDIQYF.

The genes are TRBV13 and TRBJ2-7; 7 nucleotides align to TRBD1. CDR1 is PRHDT, CDR2 FYEKMQ, per germline (reference sequence). The J segment lost 5 bases and the V segment lost 5 bases, leaving 6 bases of the junction unmatched. The CDR3 totals 13 residues. The CDR3 DNA sequence: TGTGCCAGCAGCGCGGGCCAGGGGGACGAGCAGTACTTC. Translating it yields CASSAGQGDEQYF.

This clonotype was recorded a few times. The chain joins TRBV19 to TRBJ2-1, with a weak D call TRBD1 (6 bases). Germline V gene sequence: CDR1 LNHDA, CDR2 SQIVND (reference sequence). Trimming pared 3 bases from V and 8 bases from J, leaving 11 bases between. The CDR3 is 13 residues long. This CDR3 is CASSIGRGDEQFF. The CDR3 DNA reads as TGTGCCAGTAGTATCGGCAGGGGTGATGAGCAGTTCTTC.

As for this clonotype: Being one base from a much bigger clone, this may be a read error. The chain joins TRBV13 to TRBJ2-3; 7 bases line up with TRBD1. Germline-derived CDR1 and CDR2 are PRHDT and FYEKMQ (reference sequence). This CDR3 spans 14 amino acids. The CDR3 protein is CTNSLGQLTDTQYF. CDR3 nucleotide sequence: TGTACCAACAGCTTGGGACAGCTCACAGATACGCAGTATTTT.

This clonotype appeared many times. This chain uses TRBV20-1 with TRBJ1-1, with D unresolved. CDR1 and CDR2 (germline): DFQATT, SNEGSKA (reference sequence). CDR3 size: 14 residues. Trimming took off 2 bases at V and 0 bases at J, with 10 bases between the two ends. The CDR3, as DNA: TGCAGTGCTAGACATTTCATTATGAACACTGAAGCTTTCTTT. This gives the protein CSARHFIMNTEAFF.

This clonotype was counted at least ten times. The chain links TRBV28 to TRBJ2-2; tentatively, D is TRBD1 (6 bases). In germline, CDR1 is MDHEN, CDR2 SYDVKM. The CDR3 extends over 15 amino acids. Trimming pared 0 bases from V and 1 base from J, leaving 6 bases between. The CDR3 protein is CASSLWGQNTGELFF. The CDR3, as DNA: TGTGCCAGCAGTTTATGGGGACAGAACACCGGGGAGCTGTTTTTT. The complete variable domain, with remaining parts taken from reference TRBV28 and TRBJ2-2, reads DVKVTQSSRYLVKRTGEKVFLECVQDMDHENMFWYRQDPGLGLRLIYFSYDVKMKEKGDIPEGYSVSREKKERFSLILESASTNQTSMYLCASSLWGQNTGELFFGEGSRLTVL.